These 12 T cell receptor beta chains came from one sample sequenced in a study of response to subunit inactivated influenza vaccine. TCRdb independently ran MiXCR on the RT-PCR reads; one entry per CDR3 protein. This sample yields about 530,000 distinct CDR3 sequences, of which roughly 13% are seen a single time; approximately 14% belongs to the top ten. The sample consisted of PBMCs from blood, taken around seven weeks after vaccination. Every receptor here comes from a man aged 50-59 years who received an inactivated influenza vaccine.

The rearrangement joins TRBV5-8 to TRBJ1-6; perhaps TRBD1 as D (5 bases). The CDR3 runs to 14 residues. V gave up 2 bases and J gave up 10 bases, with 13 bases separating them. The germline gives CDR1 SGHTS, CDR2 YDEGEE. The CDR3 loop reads CASSFRRVKSPLHF. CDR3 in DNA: TGTGCCAGCAGCTTTCGCAGGGTTAAATCACCCCTCCACTTT.

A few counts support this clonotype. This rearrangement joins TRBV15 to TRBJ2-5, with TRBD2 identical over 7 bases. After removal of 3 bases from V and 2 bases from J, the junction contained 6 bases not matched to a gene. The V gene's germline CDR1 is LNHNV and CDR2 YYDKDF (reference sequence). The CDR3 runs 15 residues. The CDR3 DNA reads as TGTGCCACCAGCAGGGAGGGACTACAACAAGAGACCCAGTACTTC. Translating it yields CATSREGLQQETQYF.

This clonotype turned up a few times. The CDR3 bases are TGTGCCAGCAGCCTAAGACGGTTGGGTGGGGAGCTGTTTTTT. It codes for CASSLRRLGGELFF. The V call is TRBV7-2, the J call TRBJ2-2, with unresolved D. Germline values: CDR1 SGHTA, CDR2 FQGNSA. The length of the CDR3 is 14 residues. The germline V and J ends were trimmed by 5 bases and 8 bases, with 15 bases remaining between them.

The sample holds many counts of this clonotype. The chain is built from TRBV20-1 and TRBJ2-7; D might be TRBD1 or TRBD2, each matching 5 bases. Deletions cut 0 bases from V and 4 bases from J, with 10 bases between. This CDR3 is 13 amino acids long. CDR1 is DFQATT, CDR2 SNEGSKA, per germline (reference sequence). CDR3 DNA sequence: TGCAGTGCTAGAGAGAGGGGTTGGTACGAGCAGTACTTC. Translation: CSARERGWYEQYF.

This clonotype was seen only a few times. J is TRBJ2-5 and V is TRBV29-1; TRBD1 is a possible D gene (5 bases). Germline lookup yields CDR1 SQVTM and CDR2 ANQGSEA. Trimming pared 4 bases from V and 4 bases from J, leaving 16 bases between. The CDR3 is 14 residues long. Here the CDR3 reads CSVAITGAGETQYF. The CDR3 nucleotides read TGCAGCGTTGCCATTACAGGAGCAGGAGAGACCCAGTACTTC.

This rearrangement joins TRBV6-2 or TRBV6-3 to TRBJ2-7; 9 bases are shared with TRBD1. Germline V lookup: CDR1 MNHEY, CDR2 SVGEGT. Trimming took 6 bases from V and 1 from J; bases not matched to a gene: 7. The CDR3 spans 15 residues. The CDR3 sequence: CASRDTGGASYEQYF. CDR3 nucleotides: TGTGCCAGCAGAGATACAGGGGGCGCGTCCTACGAGCAGTACTTC.

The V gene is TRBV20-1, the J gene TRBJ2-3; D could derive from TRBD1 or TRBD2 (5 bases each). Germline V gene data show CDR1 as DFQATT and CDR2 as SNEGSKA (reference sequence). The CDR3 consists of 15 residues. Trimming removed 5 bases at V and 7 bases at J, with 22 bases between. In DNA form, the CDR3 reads TGCAGTGCTTCCCCCGGGACGTCAATGAGATATACGCAGTATTTT. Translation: CSASPGTSMRYTQYF.

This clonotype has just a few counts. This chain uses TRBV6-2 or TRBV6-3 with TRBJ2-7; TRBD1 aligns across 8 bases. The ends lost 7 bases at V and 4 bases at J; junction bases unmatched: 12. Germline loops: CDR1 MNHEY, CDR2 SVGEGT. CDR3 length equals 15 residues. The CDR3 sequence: CASTKSGGEAYEQYF. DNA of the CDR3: TGTGCCAGCACCAAATCAGGGGGCGAAGCTTACGAGCAGTACTTC.

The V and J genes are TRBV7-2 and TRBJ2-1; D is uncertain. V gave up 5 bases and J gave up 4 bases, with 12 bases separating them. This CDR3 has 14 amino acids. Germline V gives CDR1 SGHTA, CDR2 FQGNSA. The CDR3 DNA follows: TGTGCCAGCAGCACTACGCCATCATACAATGAGCAGTTCTTC. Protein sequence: CASSTTPSYNEQFF.

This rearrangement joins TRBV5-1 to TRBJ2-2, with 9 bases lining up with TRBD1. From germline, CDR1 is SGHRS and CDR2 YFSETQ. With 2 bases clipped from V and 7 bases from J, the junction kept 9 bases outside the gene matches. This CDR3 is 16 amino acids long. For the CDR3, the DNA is TGCGCCAGCAGCTTAACCCGGACAGGGGCGAGCGGGGAGCTGTTTTTT. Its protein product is CASSLTRTGASGELFF. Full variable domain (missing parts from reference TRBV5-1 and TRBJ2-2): KAGVTQTPRYLIKTRGQQVTLSCSPISGHRSVSWYQQTPGQGLQFLFEYFSETQRNKGNFPGRFSGRQFSNSRSEMNVSTLELGDSALYLCASSLTRTGASGELFFGEGSRLTVL.

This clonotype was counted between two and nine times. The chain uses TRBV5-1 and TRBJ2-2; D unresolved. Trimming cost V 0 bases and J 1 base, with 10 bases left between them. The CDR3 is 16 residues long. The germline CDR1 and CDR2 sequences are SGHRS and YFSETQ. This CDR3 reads CASSLAVGGNTGELFF. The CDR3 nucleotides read TGCGCCAGCAGCTTGGCAGTAGGCGGGAACACCGGGGAGCTGTTTTTT.

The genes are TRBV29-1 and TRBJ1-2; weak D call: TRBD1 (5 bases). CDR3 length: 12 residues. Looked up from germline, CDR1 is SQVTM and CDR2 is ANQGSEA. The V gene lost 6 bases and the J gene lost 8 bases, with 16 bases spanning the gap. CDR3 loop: CSVEGLSWGYTF. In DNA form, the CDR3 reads TGCAGCGTCGAGGGACTCTCTTGGGGCTACACCTTC.